These 2 T cell receptor beta chains share one sample of origin, sequenced in a study of blood T cell repertoires in COVID-19. The assay was immunoSEQ multiplex PCR, and TCRdb's table has in-frame clones only and misses some. The sample lists about 230,000 clones; over 75% were seen once. Sequenced input: peripheral blood. The receptors originated from a woman of 80 years or more with acute or convalescent COVID-19.

This chain uses TRBV25-1 with TRBJ2-2; 9 nucleotides line up with TRBD1. Germline values: CDR1 MGHDK, CDR2 SYGVNS. V was pared by 4 bases and J by 15 bases, with 6 bases of the junction left unmatched. The CDR3 covers 12 residues. CDR3 protein: CASSVTGGSVFF. In DNA form, the CDR3 reads TGTGCCAGCAGTGTGACAGGGGGATCGGTGTTTTTT.

The V and J genes are TRBV7-8 and TRBJ2-3; D unresolved. Germline CDR1 is SGHVS and CDR2 is FQNEAQ. This CDR3 is built from 13 residues. Trimming took 1 base from V and 2 from J, leaving 4 bases between them. CDR3 nucleotides: TGTGCCAGCAGCTTAGATCTCACAGATACGCAGTATTTT. Its protein is CASSLDLTDTQYF.